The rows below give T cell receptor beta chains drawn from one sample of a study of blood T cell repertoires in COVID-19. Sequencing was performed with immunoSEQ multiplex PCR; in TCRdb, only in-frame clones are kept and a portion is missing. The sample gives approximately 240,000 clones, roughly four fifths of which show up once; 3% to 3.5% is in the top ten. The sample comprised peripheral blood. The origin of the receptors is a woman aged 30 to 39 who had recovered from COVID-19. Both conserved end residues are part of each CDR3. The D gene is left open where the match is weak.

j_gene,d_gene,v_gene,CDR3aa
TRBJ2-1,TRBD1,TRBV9,CASSPLGDRVDNEQFF
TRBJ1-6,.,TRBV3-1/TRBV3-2,CASSQGSRRYNSPLHF
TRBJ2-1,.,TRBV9,CASSGSNRDPSDEQFF
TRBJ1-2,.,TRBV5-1,CASSLAQDISYTF
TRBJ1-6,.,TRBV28,CASTYRRGTINSPLHF
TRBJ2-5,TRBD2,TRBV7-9,CASGTSGQETQYF
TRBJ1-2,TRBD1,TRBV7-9,CASSVTGFGYGYTF
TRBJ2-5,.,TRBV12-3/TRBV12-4,CASSSEKETQYF
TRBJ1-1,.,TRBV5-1,CASSPDSSEAFF
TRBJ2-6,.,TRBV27,CASSLSGATGANVLTF
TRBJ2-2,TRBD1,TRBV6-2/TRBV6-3,CASSLLGQGTGELFF
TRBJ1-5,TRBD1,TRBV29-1,CSAQQGDSNQPQHF
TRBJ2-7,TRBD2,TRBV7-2,CASSSLAGEQYF
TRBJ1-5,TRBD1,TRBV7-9,CASSSGTGNQPQHF
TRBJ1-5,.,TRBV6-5,CASSYSRNQPQHF
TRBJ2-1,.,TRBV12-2,CASRFHKRAPPPNEQFF
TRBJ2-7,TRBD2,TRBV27,CASSPSPGGEYF
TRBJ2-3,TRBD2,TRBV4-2,CASSQDQGSGSATDTQYF
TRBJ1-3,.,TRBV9,CASSVGPSSGNTIYF
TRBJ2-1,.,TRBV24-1,CATSDLIYEQFF
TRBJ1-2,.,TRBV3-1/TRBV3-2,CASSWQDPWRGSYTF
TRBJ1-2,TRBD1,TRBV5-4,CASSSVTGALYGYTF
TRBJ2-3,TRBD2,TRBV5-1,CASRGGASGRARTDTQYF
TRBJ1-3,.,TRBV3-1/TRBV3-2,CASTVGGGAENTIYF
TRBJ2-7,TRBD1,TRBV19,CATIRGQGLSYEQYF
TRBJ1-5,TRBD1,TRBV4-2,CASSLGQGGDQPQHF
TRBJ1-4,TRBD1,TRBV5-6,CASSFDRASNEKLFF
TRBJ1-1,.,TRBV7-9,CASSPEQVIAEAFF
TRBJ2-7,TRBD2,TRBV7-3,CASSFPRTSLFEQYF
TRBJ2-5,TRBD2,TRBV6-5,CASSQLAGEKTQYF
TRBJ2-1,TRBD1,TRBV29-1,CSVSPGTGAYNEQFF
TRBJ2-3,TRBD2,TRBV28,CASSFYGTSMDTQYF
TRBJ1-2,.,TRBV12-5,CASGLVRGLVYGYTF
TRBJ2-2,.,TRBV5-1,CASSLTVATGELFF